Listed below are T cell receptor beta chains from one sample, sequenced in a study of blood T cell repertoires in COVID-19. The protocol was immunoSEQ multiplex PCR, while the TCRdb copy is restricted to in-frame clones and leaves out a portion. The profile shows roughly 180,000 clones, roughly 77% of them singletons. Sequencing input: peripheral blood. These receptors all come from a woman of 80 years or more with COVID-19, enrolled during active disease. Each CDR3 is given with its conserved first and last residue. A D gene is named only where the DNA matches it firmly. Size tells how often a clone was seen (once, few, many) or the class of an expanded clone, and some rows leave it out.

J	V	size	D	DNA	CDR3
TRBJ2-2	TRBV19	NA	NA	TGTGCCAGTAGTATAACAGCCTCCACCGGGGAGCTGTTTTTT	CASSITASTGELFF
TRBJ2-7	TRBV19	NA	NA	TGTGCCAGTAGTTCCCGGGACACTTCCTACGAGCAGTACTTC	CASSSRDTSYEQYF
TRBJ2-2	TRBV7-3	NA	NA	TGTGCCAGCAGCCAGTCGGGGAGCGGGGAGCTGTTTTTT	CASSQSGSGELFF
TRBJ2-6	TRBV28	NA	TRBD1	TGTGCCAGCAGACGGACAGGGGGCGGACCTGGGGCCAACGTCCTGACTTTC	CASRRTGGGPGANVLTF
TRBJ2-1	TRBV24-1	NA	TRBD2	TGTGCCACCAGTGATTTGCAGAGCGGGGGCTACAATGAGCAGTTCTTC	CATSDLQSGGYNEQFF
TRBJ2-3	TRBV20-1	NA	NA	TGCAGTGCTAGTTTTAGTCAGGTTAGCACAGATACGCAGTATTTT	CSASFSQVSTDTQYF
TRBJ2-4	TRBV30	NA	NA	TGTGCCTCTACGCTGGACAGCTCTCTTCAGTACTTC	CASTLDSSLQYF
TRBJ2-7	TRBV20-1	NA	NA	TGCAGTGCTAGTGGGGGGGGGCACCTCTCCTACGAGCAGTACTTC	CSASGGGHLSYEQYF
TRBJ2-6	TRBV3-1/TRBV3-2	few	NA	TGTGCCAGCAGCCAAAGCCAGAGGCGGCAAAGCTCTGGGGCCAACGTCCTGACTTTC	CASSQSQRRQSSGANVLTF
TRBJ2-1	TRBV7-3	NA	NA	TGTGCCAGCAGCTTAACAGGGGGAGGGTACAATGAGCAGTTCTTC	CASSLTGGGYNEQFF
TRBJ2-6	TRBV19	NA	NA	TGTGCCAGTAGACAGGTTGCCGGGGCCAACGTCCTGACTTTC	CASRQVAGANVLTF
TRBJ2-3	TRBV5-5	NA	TRBD2	TGTGCCAGCAGCGCAGGACTAGCGGGATGGGCAGATACGCAGTATTTT	CASSAGLAGWADTQYF
TRBJ2-1	TRBV25-1	NA	TRBD2	TGTGCCAGCAGTGAACGGGGGGATGAGCAGTTCTTC	CASSERGDEQFF
TRBJ2-2	TRBV9	NA	TRBD1	TGTGCCAGCAGCGTAAGGACAGGACCCACCGGGGAGCTGTTTTTT	CASSVRTGPTGELFF
TRBJ1-1	TRBV2	NA	NA	TGCACACGGGGGGGTAAAGCTTTCTTT	CTRGGKAFF
TRBJ2-1	TRBV13	NA	TRBD2	TGTGCCAGCAGCTTGACTAGCGGGAGGGCCAGGGCCTACAATGAGCAGTTCTTC	CASSLTSGRARAYNEQFF
TRBJ2-1	TRBV7-8	NA	TRBD2	TGTGCCAGCAGCTTATCACCGGGACTAGCGGTCAATGAGCAGTTCTTC	CASSLSPGLAVNEQFF
TRBJ2-7	TRBV3-1/TRBV3-2	NA	NA	TGTGCCAGCAGCCGACGGGTTAGCTCCTACGAGCAGTACTTC	CASSRRVSSYEQYF
TRBJ1-1	TRBV15	NA	NA	TGTGCCACCAGGTCACAGAACACTGAAGCTTTCTTT	CATRSQNTEAFF
TRBJ2-2	TRBV19	NA	NA	TGTGCCAGTAGTAGGACTCAGCGCGGCACCGGGGAGCTGTTTTTT	CASSRTQRGTGELFF
TRBJ1-1	TRBV6-5	NA	NA	TGTGCCAGCAGTTACTCGTTCAGGGCGAACACTGAAGCTTTCTTT	CASSYSFRANTEAFF
TRBJ2-4	TRBV28	NA	NA	TGTGCCAGCAGCCCCCCGGGAGAAAACATTCAGTACTTC	CASSPPGENIQYF
TRBJ2-7	TRBV2	few	TRBD2	TGTGCCAGCAGTGATCTAGCGGACGAGCAGTACTTC	CASSDLADEQYF
TRBJ2-7	TRBV7-8	NA	TRBD1	TGTGCCAGCAGCCCCCGGGACAGGGAACCCTACGAGCAGTACTTC	CASSPRDREPYEQYF
TRBJ2-7	TRBV5-5	NA	TRBD2	TGTGCCAGCAGCTTCAGTTCGACTAGCCGTCCCTACGAGCAGTACTTC	CASSFSSTSRPYEQYF
TRBJ2-7	TRBV6-5	NA	NA	TGTGCCAGCAGGGAGACAGGCTCCTACGAGCAGTACTTC	CASRETGSYEQYF
TRBJ2-1	TRBV2	once	NA	TGTGCCAGCAGTGAACAGGGGAGATCCTACAATGAGCAGTTCTTC	CASSEQGRSYNEQFF
TRBJ2-5	TRBV3-1/TRBV3-2	NA	TRBD2	TGTGCCAGCAGCCAAGATGGCCCCCGGGCTAGCGGGGAGACCCAGTACTTC	CASSQDGPRASGETQYF
TRBJ2-3	TRBV28	NA	NA	TGTGCCAGCAGTTTGGGTCTAGACACAGATACGCAGTATTTT	CASSLGLDTDTQYF
TRBJ1-3	TRBV4-2	NA	TRBD1	TGTGCCAGCAGCCAAGAGACGGGACAGCACGGAAACACCATATATTTT	CASSQETGQHGNTIYF
TRBJ2-2	TRBV2	NA	TRBD2	TGTGCCAGCAGTGAAGGTGCCGGGCTAGCGGGAGCCGGGGAGCTGTTTTTT	CASSEGAGLAGAGELFF
TRBJ2-1	TRBV4-2	NA	TRBD2	TGTGCCAGCAGCCGAGAATCCGGGACTAGCGGGAGGAATTCCAATGAGCAGTTCTTC	CASSRESGTSGRNSNEQFF
TRBJ2-7	TRBV7-9	NA	TRBD2	TGTGCCAGCAGCTTAGCCGGACTAGCCACCTACGAGCAGTACTTC	CASSLAGLATYEQYF
TRBJ2-1	TRBV2	NA	NA	TGTGCCAGCAGGGTAGACTCCTACAATGAGCAGTTCTTC	CASRVDSYNEQFF
TRBJ2-1	TRBV19	once	TRBD2	TGTGCCAGTAGTATAGGGGGACTAGCGATTTCCTACAATGAGCAGTTCTTC	CASSIGGLAISYNEQFF
TRBJ2-7	TRBV5-4	NA	TRBD2	TGTGCCAGCAGCTTGGGGGGACTAGCGGGAGAGAGCAAGCAGTACTTC	CASSLGGLAGESKQYF
TRBJ1-2	TRBV7-9	NA	NA	TGTGCCAGCAGCTCGCCCGGCTATGGCTACACCTTC	CASSSPGYGYTF
TRBJ2-2	TRBV5-1	NA	TRBD2	TGCGCCAGCAGCTGGACTAGCGACACCGGGGAGCTGTTTTTT	CASSWTSDTGELFF
TRBJ1-1	TRBV29-1	NA	NA	TGCAGCGTTGATCGGGTATTGAACACTGAAGCTTTCTTT	CSVDRVLNTEAFF
TRBJ2-2	TRBV7-8	few	TRBD2	TGTGCCAGCAGCTTAGACAGCGGGAGTAACCGGGAGCTGTTTTTT	CASSLDSGSNRELFF
TRBJ2-7	TRBV19	NA	TRBD1	TGTGCCAGTAGGTTCCAGGGGGCAGGGGAGCAGTACTTC	CASRFQGAGEQYF
TRBJ2-1	TRBV6-5	NA	TRBD2	TGTGCCAGCAGTTACCCGGGACTAGCGGGCAACAATGAGCAGTTCTTC	CASSYPGLAGNNEQFF
TRBJ1-2	TRBV6-2/TRBV6-3	NA	NA	TGTGCCAGCAGTTACCTCGTGGACAGCAACTATGGCTACACCTTC	CASSYLVDSNYGYTF
TRBJ1-3	TRBV6-5	NA	NA	TGTGCCAGCAGTCATACAGGGACTGGAAACACCATATATTTT	CASSHTGTGNTIYF
TRBJ2-7	TRBV19	NA	TRBD2	TGTGCCAGTTCTAGCGGGAGGGCCCCCCGCGAGCAGTACTTC	CASSSGRAPREQYF
TRBJ1-1	TRBV10-3	NA	NA	TGTGCCATCAGTGAAGGCGGCAGGGTAAACACTGAAGCTTTCTTT	CAISEGGRVNTEAFF
TRBJ2-2	TRBV4-2	NA	NA	TGTGCCAGCAGCCAAATTGGGTGGGGCAGATTGAACACCGGGGAGCTGTTTTTT	CASSQIGWGRLNTGELFF
TRBJ2-5	TRBV5-1	NA	TRBD1	TGCGCCAGCTTCGACAGGGACCCGCCGTTGTACTTC	CASFDRDPPLYF
TRBJ2-1	TRBV3-1/TRBV3-2	NA	NA	TGTGCCAGCAGCCAAGCGGGAGTCGGGGGCAATGAGCAGTTCTTC	CASSQAGVGGNEQFF
TRBJ2-1	TRBV7-9	NA	NA	TGTGCCAGCAGCTACCGGGACACCTACAATGAGCAGTTCTTC	CASSYRDTYNEQFF
TRBJ1-2	TRBV11-1	NA	TRBD1	TGTGCCAGCAGCCGCAGGGGGCGCACTTATGGCTACACCTTC	CASSRRGRTYGYTF
TRBJ1-2	TRBV25-1	NA	TRBD1	TGTGCCAGCAGTGAGGACAGGGATGGAGGCTACACCTTC	CASSEDRDGGYTF
TRBJ2-1	TRBV2	NA	NA	TGTGCCAGCAGTGAAGGGGTGAGGCCGCGGAATGAGCAGTTCTTC	CASSEGVRPRNEQFF